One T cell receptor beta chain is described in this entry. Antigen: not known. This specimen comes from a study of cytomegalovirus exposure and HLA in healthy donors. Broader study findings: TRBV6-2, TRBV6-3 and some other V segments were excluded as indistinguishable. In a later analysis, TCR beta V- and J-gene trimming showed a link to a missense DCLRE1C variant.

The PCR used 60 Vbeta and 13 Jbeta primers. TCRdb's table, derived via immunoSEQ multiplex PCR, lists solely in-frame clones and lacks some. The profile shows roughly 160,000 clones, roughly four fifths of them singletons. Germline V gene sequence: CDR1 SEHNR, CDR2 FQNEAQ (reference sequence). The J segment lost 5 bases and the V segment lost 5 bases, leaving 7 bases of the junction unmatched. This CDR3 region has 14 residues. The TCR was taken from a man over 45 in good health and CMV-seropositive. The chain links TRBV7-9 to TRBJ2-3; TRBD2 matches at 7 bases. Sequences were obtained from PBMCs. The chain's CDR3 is CASSVGAGIDTQYF. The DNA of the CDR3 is TGTGCCAGCAGCGTCGGAGCGGGAATAGATACGCAGTATTTT. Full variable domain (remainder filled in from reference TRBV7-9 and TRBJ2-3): DTGVSQNPRHKITKRGQNVTFRCDPISEHNRLYWYRQTLGQGPEFLTYFQNEAQLEKSRLLSDRFSAERPKGSFSTLEIQRTEQGDSAMYLCASSVGAGIDTQYFGPGTRLTVL.